This T cell receptor (beta chain) was sequenced during a study of CD8 T cells in ankylosing spondylitis. The CDR3 totals 14 residues. CDR1 is SNHLY and CDR2 is FYNNEI in the germline V gene. Trimming removed 6 bases from V and 4 bases from J; junction bases left unmatched: 6. TCR beta libraries were made by quantitative 5'-RACE with molecular barcodes. MiXCR was run by TCRdb on the 5' RACE reads, yielding one entry per CDR3 protein. Of 50,000 to 70,000 distinct CDR3 sequences in the sample, 6.2% were seen once. The sequenced material came from synovial fluid, either unsorted or a sorted T cell fraction (not recorded which). The chain joins TRBV2 to TRBJ2-5; 9 bases are a match to TRBD1. The receptor comes from a male donor with ankylosing spondylitis. The CDR3 nucleotides are TGTGCCAGCAGCGAAACAGGGGGCCGAGAGACCCAGTACTTC. Translation: CASSETGGRETQYF.